Listed here are 2 T cell receptor beta chains from one sample, sequenced in a study of beta chain features in type 1 diabetes. Expressed TCRB transcripts were sequenced after all isolated RNA was converted to cDNA. The table came from immunoSEQ multiplex PCR; TCRdb's copy has only in-frame clones and leaves some out. The sample contains roughly 350,000 clones, approximately 10% of which appear only once. Sequenced sample: naive CD4+ T cells from blood. These receptors came from a woman in her twenties or thirties in good health.

The sample holds a few counts of this clone. V and J are TRBV5-1 and TRBJ2-7; 8 positions match TRBD1. Germline trimming cut 2 bases from V and 5 bases from J; bases unmatched to any gene: 6. Germline V gene lookup returns CDR1 SGHRS and CDR2 YFSETQ. The length of the CDR3 is 14 residues. The CDR3, as DNA: TGCGCCAGCAGCTTCGGACAGGGTACGGACGAGCAGTACTTC. This codes for CASSFGQGTDEQYF. Combining the CDR3 with reference TRBV5-1 and TRBJ2-7 gives the whole variable domain KAGVTQTPRYLIKTRGQQVTLSCSPISGHRSVSWYQQTPGQGLQFLFEYFSETQRNKGNFPGRFSGRQFSNSRSEMNVSTLELGDSALYLCASSFGQGTDEQYFGPGTRLTVT.

This clone was seen a handful of times. The V and J genes are TRBV5-1 and TRBJ1-5, with 8 nucleotides matching TRBD1. The CDR3 covers 17 residues. CDR1 and CDR2 (germline): SGHRS, YFSETQ. J gave up 4 bases and V 0 bases, and 9 bases lay outside the gene matches. DNA for the CDR3: TGCGCCAGCAGCTTGGGAGTGGAGACAGGGGTGAATCAGCCCCAGCATTTT. It is translated as CASSLGVETGVNQPQHF.